The T cell receptor beta chain under discussion was sequenced for a study of neoadjuvant anti-PD-1 for oral cavity cancer. Study as a whole: Patients without progression received a fourth nivolumab dose around day 43, then surgical resection on days 50-56. Study findings and constraints: Higher pretreatment Treg/Th17 ratios tracked higher pretreatment blood clonality.

The CDR3 is made up of 14 amino acids. Germline lookup yields CDR1 SGHNT and CDR2 YYREEE (reference sequence). Between the trimmed V and J ends, which lost 0 bases and 2 bases, there was a span of 9 bases. Blood libraries mostly used roughly 440 ng genomic DNA, six replicates each. Assay used: immunoSEQ multiplex PCR; TCRdb lists only in-frame clones, some missing. The sample consists of roughly 15,000 clones, less than 75% of them appearing once. Patients had newly diagnosed, untreated stage II-IVA oral cavity squamous cell carcinoma. About this clone itself: Its antigen is not known.

The chain couples TRBV5-4 to TRBJ2-7, with D perhaps matching TRBD2 (5 bases). Source: PBMCs, taken before nivolumab (anti-PD-1) treatment. The clonotype comes from a person between 40 and 80 years old with oral cavity squamous cell carcinoma. In DNA form, the CDR3 reads TGTGCCAGCAGCTTGGAGCTAGCAACCTACGAGCAGTACTTC. Its protein product is CASSLELATYEQYF.